This T cell receptor (beta chain) originates from a study of a mutant IDH1 vaccine in newly diagnosed glioma (dated by TCRdb to 2020 to 2023). Regarding the complete study: Vaccination was initiated 4-6 weeks after radiotherapy alone, or concurrently with temozolomide cycles in the chemotherapy-containing groups. Of the 25 to 35 treated patients, approximately 62% were male and 37.5% were female, and a mean age of about 37 years was recorded. Before enrollment, patients had received standard therapy of radiotherapy alone, temozolomide alone, or radiochemotherapy with temozolomide; most received the combination. The week-35 safety follow-up took place at visit V12, and the week-47 end of study took place at visit V13. Peripheral blood samples were drawn at six visits, namely V03 (baseline), V05, V07, V10, V12 and V13. For exploratory analyses, longitudinal TCRB deep sequencing was carried out in roughly 23 treated patients wherever samples were available. Broader findings and caveats from the paper: No apparent relationship was observed between pseudoprogression and alterations in the top peripheral T cell clonotypes detected by TCRB sequencing. The authors stated that sample limitations prevented analyses of patient blood samples from being reproduced. PBMC samples for TCRB deep sequencing were selected based on availability. Immune responses induced by the vaccine were seen in around 94% of patients across multiple MHC alleles.

This clone is a singleton in its sample. The antigen this receptor binds is unknown. Per-nucleotide qualities are absent, and no much larger clonotype sits a single base away. Inclusive of the bounding cysteine and phenylalanine, the CDR3 is 14 residues long. Only the CDR3 portion is preserved as DNA: 42 bases, with reading frame beginning at the first base. The germline V gene specifies MDHEN as CDR1 and SYDVKM as CDR2. Germline trimming: 4 bases from V, 4 bases from J; junction bases outside gene matches: 6. What this sample's time point label stands for: week 47, end of study. A 20-mer mutant IDH1 peptide at 300 micrograms in Montanide made up each vaccine dose, which was injected subcutaneously together with topical imiquimod. Patients received eight vaccinations in weeks 1, 3, 5, 7, 11, 15, 19 and 23, corresponding to visits V03 through V10. Newly diagnosed WHO grade 3 or 4 IDH1-mutant astrocytomas showing loss of nuclear ATRX were present in the donors. The samples were drawn from NOA16, a multicentre, single-arm, open-label phase I trial in Germany that tested a mutant IDH1 peptide vaccine in humans for the first time. Genomic DNA for TCRB sequencing was extracted from EDTA blood using the DNeasy Blood and Tissue Kit.

Libraries were built with the immunoSEQ multiplex PCR assay. Rearranged TCR beta chain sequences were amplified with the hsTCRB Kit following the manufacturer's protocol. TCRB libraries were sequenced on an Illumina MiSeq. Turning to the authors' computational methods: The kit vendor's proprietary platform handled demultiplexing, trimming and gene mapping. What TCRdb holds here is the immuneACCESS table cut down to in-frame rearrangements. Part of the clones is not present; checked against another copy, under half of the missing clones reflect an unresolved V gene, and the others are unexplained. Clonal size and the V and J genes are those of that table, whereas D and trimming came from the DNA. This sample holds around 100,000 clones; roughly 91% were observed only once. The ten largest clonotypes hold around 0.73% of the sample.

The sequence joins TRBV28 to TRBJ1-1; the junction holds 7 bases that match TRBD1. The input for sequencing was PBMCs, taken from a glioma patient whose treatment included an IDH1 peptide vaccine. The sequence was obtained from a woman aged 50 to 65 with glioma. At the DNA level, the sequence is TGTGCCAGCAGTTCGTACAGGGGTGGCACTGAAGCTTTCTTT. Translated, this gives CASSSYRGGTEAFF.